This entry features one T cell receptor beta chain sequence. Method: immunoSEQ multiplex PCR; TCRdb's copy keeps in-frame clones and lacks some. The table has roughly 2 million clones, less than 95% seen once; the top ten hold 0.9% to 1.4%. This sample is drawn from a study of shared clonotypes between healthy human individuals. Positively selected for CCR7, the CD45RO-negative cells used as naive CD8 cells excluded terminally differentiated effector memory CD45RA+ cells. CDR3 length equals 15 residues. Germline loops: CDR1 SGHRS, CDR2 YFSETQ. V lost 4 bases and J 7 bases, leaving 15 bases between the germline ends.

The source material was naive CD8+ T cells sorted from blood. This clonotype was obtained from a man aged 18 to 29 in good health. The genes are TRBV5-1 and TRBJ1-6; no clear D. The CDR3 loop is CASSLGWAVNSPLHF. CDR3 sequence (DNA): TGCGCCAGCAGCCTAGGGTGGGCCGTGAATTCACCCCTCCACTTT.